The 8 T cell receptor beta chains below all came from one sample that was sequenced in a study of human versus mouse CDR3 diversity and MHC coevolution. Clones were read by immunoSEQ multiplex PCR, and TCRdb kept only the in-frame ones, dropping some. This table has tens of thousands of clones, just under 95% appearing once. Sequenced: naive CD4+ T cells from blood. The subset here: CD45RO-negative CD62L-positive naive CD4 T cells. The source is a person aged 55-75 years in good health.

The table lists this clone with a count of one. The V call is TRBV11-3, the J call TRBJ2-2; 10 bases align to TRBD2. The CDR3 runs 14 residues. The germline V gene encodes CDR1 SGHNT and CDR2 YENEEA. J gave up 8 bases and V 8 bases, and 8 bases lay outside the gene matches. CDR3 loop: CASCTSGIGGELFF. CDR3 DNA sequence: TGTGCCAGCTGTACTAGCGGGATAGGGGGGGAGCTGTTTTTT. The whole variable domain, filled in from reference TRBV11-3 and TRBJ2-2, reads EAGVVQSPRYKIIEKKQPVAFWCNPISGHNTLYWYLQNLGQGPELLIRYENEEAVDDSQLPKDRFSAERLKGVDSTLKIQPAELGDSAVYLCASCTSGIGGELFFGEGSRLTVL.

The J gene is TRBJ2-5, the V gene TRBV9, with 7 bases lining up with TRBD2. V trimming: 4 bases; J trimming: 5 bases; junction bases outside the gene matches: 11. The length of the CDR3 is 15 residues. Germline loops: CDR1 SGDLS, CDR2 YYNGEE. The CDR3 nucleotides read TGTGCCAGCAGCATCGGGACCCTCGGGGGGGAGACCCAGTACTTC. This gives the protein CASSIGTLGGETQYF.

The CDR3 region is CASSPGLAEVSTDTQYF. In DNA form, the CDR3 reads TGCGCCAGCAGCCCTGGACTAGCGGAGGTTAGCACAGATACGCAGTATTTT. The genes are TRBV5-1 and TRBJ2-3; 10 bases are a match to TRBD2. CDR3 length: 17 amino acids. V lost 4 bases to trimming and J lost 0 bases; unmatched junction nucleotides: 8. CDR1 and CDR2 (germline): SGHRS, YFSETQ. The full variable domain, completed using reference TRBV5-1 and TRBJ2-3, is KAGVTQTPRYLIKTRGQQVTLSCSPISGHRSVSWYQQTPGQGLQFLFEYFSETQRNKGNFPGRFSGRQFSNSRSEMNVSTLELGDSALYLCASSPGLAEVSTDTQYFGPGTRLTVL.

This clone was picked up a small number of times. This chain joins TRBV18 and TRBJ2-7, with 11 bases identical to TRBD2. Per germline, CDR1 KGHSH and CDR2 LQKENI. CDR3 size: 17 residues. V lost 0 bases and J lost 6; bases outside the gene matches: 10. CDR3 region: CASSPPNPTSGSGEQYF. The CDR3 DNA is TGTGCCAGCTCACCACCGAACCCTACTAGCGGGAGCGGCGAGCAGTACTTC.

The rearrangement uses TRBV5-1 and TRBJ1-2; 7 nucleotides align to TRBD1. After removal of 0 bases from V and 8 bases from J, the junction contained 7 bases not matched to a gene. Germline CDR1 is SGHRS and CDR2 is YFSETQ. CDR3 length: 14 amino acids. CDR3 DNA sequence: TGCGCCAGCAGCTTGGAGGGGGCCCCGACCGGCTACACCTTC. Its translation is CASSLEGAPTGYTF.

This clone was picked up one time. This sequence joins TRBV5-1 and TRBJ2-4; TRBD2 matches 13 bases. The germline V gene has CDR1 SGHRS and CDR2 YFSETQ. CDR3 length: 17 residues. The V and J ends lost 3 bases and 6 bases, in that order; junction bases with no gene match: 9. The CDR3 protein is CASSWTSGSPGGNIQYF. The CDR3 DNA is TGCGCCAGCAGCTGGACTAGCGGGAGCCCAGGGGGAAACATTCAGTACTTC. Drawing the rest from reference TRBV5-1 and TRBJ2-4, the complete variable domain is KAGVTQTPRYLIKTRGQQVTLSCSPISGHRSVSWYQQTPGQGLQFLFEYFSETQRNKGNFPGRFSGRQFSNSRSEMNVSTLELGDSALYLCASSWTSGSPGGNIQYFGAGTRLSVL.

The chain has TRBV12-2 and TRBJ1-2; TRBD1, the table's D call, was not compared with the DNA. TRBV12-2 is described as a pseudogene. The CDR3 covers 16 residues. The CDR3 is CASRLATQGRARGYTF. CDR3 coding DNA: TGTGCAAGTCGCTTAGCGACACAGGGAAGGGCTAGAGGCTACACCTTC.

The CDR3 bases are TGTGCCAGCTCACCATCATTGGGGGCCCCAGATACGCAGTATTTT. It translates to CASSPSLGAPDTQYF. This chain connects TRBV18 to TRBJ2-3; tentative D call: TRBD1 (6 bases). The CDR3 is 15 residues long. V was cut by 2 bases and J by 4 bases, with 13 bases left in between. CDR1 and CDR2 (germline): KGHSH, LQKENI.